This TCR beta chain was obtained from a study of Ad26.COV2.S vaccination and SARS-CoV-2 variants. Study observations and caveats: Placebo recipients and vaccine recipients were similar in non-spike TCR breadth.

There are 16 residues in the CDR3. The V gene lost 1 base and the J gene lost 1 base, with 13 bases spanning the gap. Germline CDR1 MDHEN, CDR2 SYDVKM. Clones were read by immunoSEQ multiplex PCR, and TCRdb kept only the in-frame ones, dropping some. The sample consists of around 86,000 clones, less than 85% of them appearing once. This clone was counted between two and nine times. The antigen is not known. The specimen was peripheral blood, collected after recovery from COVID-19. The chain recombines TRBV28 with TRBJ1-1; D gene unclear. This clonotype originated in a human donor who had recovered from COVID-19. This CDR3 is CASSLYQVSANTEAFF. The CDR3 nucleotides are TGTGCCAGCAGTTTATATCAGGTGTCAGCGAACACTGAAGCTTTCTTT.